This T cell receptor (beta chain) derives from a study of post-analysis software for immune sequencing data. Study in general: Relapsing-remitting, secondary progressive and progressive-relapsing forms made up the multiple sclerosis disease courses.

Whole-study findings and limits: Diversity measured as normalized Chao1 was significantly lower in multiple sclerosis patients than in controls. Under the F measure, samples that were prepared in one batch clustered strongly together. Relative to controls, patients had five TRBV segments at higher frequency, with TRBV5-6, TRBV5-1 and TRBV20-1 among these.

As regards this clonotype: Its target is unknown.

Germline CDR1 is SNHLY and CDR2 is FYNNEI. V lost 1 base, J lost 8 bases, and 11 bases lay in between. CDR3 length equals 13 residues. TCR beta libraries were prepared from cDNA with unique molecular identifiers. Researchers reported 400,000 to 550,000 cDNA molecules coming from roughly 0.93 to 9.6 million T cells. TCRdb ran MiXCR on the PCR reads and lists one entry per CDR3 protein. The data hold hundreds of thousands of distinct CDR3 sequences, with roughly half observed a single time. The TCR sequence derives from a girl aged 5-17 years with multiple sclerosis. Material: blood. V usage is TRBV2 and J usage is TRBJ1-1, with a weak D call TRBD1 (6 bases). Written as DNA, the CDR3 is TGTGCCAGCAGTGAAGGGCCAGGGGCCGAAGCTTTCTTT. Amino acid sequence: CASSEGPGAEAFF.